Shown below are 18 T cell receptor beta chains from a single sample sequenced in a study of blood T cell repertoires in COVID-19. Clones were sequenced by immunoSEQ multiplex PCR, and TCRdb holds only the in-frame ones, with some missing. Among about 150,000 clones listed, 84% were seen once. The sequencing input was peripheral blood. These receptors were collected from a human donor in a cohort sampled during active COVID-19.

This clone was observed a few times. The V call is TRBV18, the J call TRBJ2-2; possibly TRBD2 for D (5 bases). Germline CDR1 KGHSH, CDR2 LQKENI. The V gene lost 5 bases and the J gene lost 2 bases, with 18 bases spanning the gap. The CDR3 length is 17 residues. The CDR3 is CASSKGQSEGNTGELFF. The CDR3 DNA follows: TGTGCCAGCTCAAAGGGCCAGTCTGAGGGAAACACCGGGGAGCTGTTTTTT.

The V gene is TRBV5-4, the J gene TRBJ1-2; 9 bases are a match to TRBD1. The CDR3 has 16 amino acids. Germline CDR1 reads SGHNT; CDR2 reads YYREEE (reference sequence). V lost 4 bases, J lost 4 bases, and 11 bases stayed unmatched. CDR3 nucleotide sequence: TGTGCCAGCAGCCCTGGGGACAGGGTGAGGGGCTATGGCTACACCTTC. Amino acids: CASSPGDRVRGYGYTF.

This chain joins TRBV5-1 and TRBJ2-3, with D uncertain. CDR1 and CDR2 from the germline V gene are SGHRS and YFSETQ. This CDR3 has 15 amino acids. The V end was cut by 0 bases, the J end by 0 bases, with 8 bases between. Written as DNA, the CDR3 is TGCGCCAGCAGCTTGGGAGACTCGAGCACAGATACGCAGTATTTT. Protein product: CASSLGDSSTDTQYF.

The chain employs TRBV11-2 and TRBJ2-3; perhaps TRBD1 as D (5 bases). The V end lost 0 bases, the J end lost 0 bases, and 10 bases lay between the germline ends. Germline-derived CDR1 and CDR2 are SGHAT and FQNNGV. CDR3 length: 16 amino acids. The CDR3 DNA reads as TGTGCCAGCAGCTTAGACAGGGTTCCTAGCACAGATACGCAGTATTTT. Protein: CASSLDRVPSTDTQYF.

The chain's CDR3 is CASRRNIGTGIAYEQYF. CDR3 DNA: TGTGCCAGCAGACGCAACATAGGGACAGGGATCGCCTACGAGCAGTACTTC. The rearrangement links TRBV7-9 to TRBJ2-7; TRBD1 aligns across 9 bases. The V and J ends lost 6 bases and 2 bases, in that order; junction bases with no gene match: 14. The CDR3 length is 17 residues. Germline V gives CDR1 SEHNR, CDR2 FQNEAQ (reference sequence).

Turning to this clone: The junction shows a germline mismatch at one end, possibly a read error. The chain links TRBV6-5 to TRBJ1-2, with TRBD1 matching 9 bases. The length of the CDR3 is 11 residues. Germline V CDR1 and CDR2: MNHEY, SVGAGI. The CDR3 loop is CASSSGQGSCF. The CDR3, as DNA: TGTGCCAGCAGTTCTGGACAGGGGAGCTGCTTC.

The sample holds a few counts of this clone. The genes are TRBV29-1 and TRBJ1-2; D is perhaps TRBD1 (5 bases). CDR3 length: 11 amino acids. Germline values: CDR1 SQVTM, CDR2 ANQGSEA. The CDR3 sequence: CRAGQGGGYTF. The DNA of the CDR3 is TGCAGGGCCGGGCAGGGCGGTGGCTACACCTTC. Supplemented by reference TRBV29-1 and TRBJ1-2, the full variable domain reads SAVISQKPSRDICQRGTSLTIQCQVDSQVTMMFWYRQQPGQSLTLIATANQGSEATYESGFVIDKFPISRPNLTFSTLTVSNMSPEDSSIYLCRAGQGGGYTFGSGTRLTVV.

This clone was seen ten or more times. The chain couples TRBV6-2 or TRBV6-3 to TRBJ2-3; 7 bases map to TRBD1. The CDR3 consists of 16 residues. The V segment lost 1 base and the J segment 0 bases; nucleotides outside the gene matches: 4. The germline gives CDR1 MNHEY, CDR2 SVGEGT. Here the CDR3 DNA reads TGTGCCAGCAGTTACTTACCGGGACAGAGCACAGATACGCAGTATTTT. Its translation: CASSYLPGQSTDTQYF.

The chain employs TRBV6-5 and TRBJ1-2, with unresolved D. The CDR3 extends over 13 amino acids. V lost 6 bases, J lost 5 bases, and 13 bases lay in between. CDR1 and CDR2 from the germline V gene are MNHEY and SVGAGI. This CDR3 reads CASRAGFNYGYTF. Here the CDR3 DNA reads TGTGCCAGCAGGGCGGGGTTTAATTATGGCTACACCTTC.

At least ten counts were recorded for this clone. The chain recombines TRBV19 with TRBJ1-2; TRBD1 matches at 8 bases. The CDR3 contains 12 residues. V was pared by 10 bases and J by 6 bases, with 7 bases of the junction left unmatched. CDR1 is LNHDA and CDR2 is SQIVND in the germline V gene (reference sequence). The CDR3 bases are TGTGCCACCGAGCAGGGGGCGGATGGCTACACCTTC. This sequence encodes CATEQGADGYTF. Complete variable domain (other parts from reference TRBV19 and TRBJ1-2): DGGITQSPKYLFRKEGQNVTLSCEQNLNHDAMYWYRQDPGQGLRLIYYSQIVNDFQKGDIAEGYSVSREKKESFPLTVTSAQKNPTAFYLCATEQGADGYTFGSGTRLTVV.

The chain links TRBV4-1 to TRBJ2-1, with 13 bases fitting TRBD2. V lost 3 bases, J lost 7 bases, and 9 bases stayed unmatched. The CDR3 contains 17 residues. Germline V gene data show CDR1 as MGHRA and CDR2 as YSYEKL. The CDR3, as DNA: TGCGCCAGCAGCCACCCAGGACTAGCGGGAGAAGTGAATGAGCAGTTCTTC. Amino acid sequence: CASSHPGLAGEVNEQFF.

The J gene is TRBJ2-5, the V gene TRBV3-1 (or the pseudogene TRBV3-2); D call uncertain. V was pared by 0 bases and J by 1 base, with 12 bases between. The length of the CDR3 is 16 residues. CDR1 LGHDT and CDR2 YNNKEL come from the germline V gene (reference sequence). The CDR3 nucleotides read TGTGCCAGCAGCCAAGATGTTTTAGACTTCCAAGAGACCCAGTACTTC. Its translation: CASSQDVLDFQETQYF.

The J gene is TRBJ1-5, the V gene TRBV2; D not certain. The CDR3 runs 13 residues. Trimming took off 6 bases at V and 7 bases at J, with 13 bases between the two ends. Germline CDR1 SNHLY, CDR2 FYNNEI. The CDR3 protein is CASSGELRQPQHF. The CDR3 region has the DNA TGTGCCAGCAGCGGGGAACTTCGGCAGCCCCAGCATTTT.

This sequence joins TRBV7-8 and TRBJ1-2; D possibly corresponds to TRBD1 (6 bases). This CDR3 contains 14 residues. Germline V gene data show CDR1 as SGHVS and CDR2 as FQNEAQ. The ends were cut back, 1 base at V and 5 bases at J, with 11 bases in the middle. CDR3 nucleotide sequence: TGTGCCAGCAGCTTAGGGGCAGGGGCTTATGGCTACACCTTC. This gives the protein CASSLGAGAYGYTF.

The V gene is TRBV18, the J gene TRBJ2-5; no clear D gene. CDR3 length: 13 residues. Trimming left V 2 bases short and J 1 base short, with 5 bases between. Germline assignment: CDR1 KGHSH and CDR2 LQKENI. The CDR3 protein is CASSPGVQETQYF. The DNA for the CDR3 is TGTGCCAGCTCACCAGGAGTCCAAGAGACCCAGTACTTC.

The chain recombines TRBV6-1 with TRBJ1-2; D unclear. The CDR3 loop spans 13 amino acids. Trimming removed 2 bases at V and 2 bases at J, with 6 bases between. From germline, CDR1 is MNHNS and CDR2 SASEGT. This CDR3 is CASSEPGNYGYTF. The CDR3 DNA sequence: TGTGCCAGCAGTGAACCCGGGAACTATGGCTACACCTTC.

The gene calls are TRBV18 and TRBJ1-1, with a possible D match to TRBD1 (5 bases). Trimming cost V 1 base and J 0 bases, with 9 bases left between them. The CDR3 loop spans 15 amino acids. Germline V lookup: CDR1 KGHSH, CDR2 LQKENI. The CDR3 loop reads CASSPRGGVNTEAFF. The CDR3 nucleotides are TGTGCCAGCTCACCACGGGGGGGGGTGAACACTGAAGCTTTCTTT.

On this clone: The same CDR3 can be traced to other DNA sequences in this sample. The CDR3 DNA reads as TGTGCCAGCAGCCCCGGACTGAGCAATCAGCCCCAGCATTTT. Amino acid sequence: CASSPGLSNQPQHF. V and J are TRBV9 and TRBJ1-5, with unresolved D. With 4 bases removed from V and 1 base from J, the gap between germline ends came to 9 bases. The V gene's germline CDR1 is SGDLS and CDR2 YYNGEE. CDR3 size: 14 residues.